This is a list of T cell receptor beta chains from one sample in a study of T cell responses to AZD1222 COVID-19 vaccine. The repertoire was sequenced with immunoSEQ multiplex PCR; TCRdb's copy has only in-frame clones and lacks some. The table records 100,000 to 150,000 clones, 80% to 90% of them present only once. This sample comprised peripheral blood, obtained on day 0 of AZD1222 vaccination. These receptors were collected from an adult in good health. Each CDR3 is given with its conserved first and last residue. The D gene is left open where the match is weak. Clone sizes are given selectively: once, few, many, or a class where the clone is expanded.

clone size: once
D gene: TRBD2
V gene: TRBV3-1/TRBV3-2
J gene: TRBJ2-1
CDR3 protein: CASSQVPGRPGSGREGTYNEQFF
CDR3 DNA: TGTGCCAGCAGCCAAGTCCCCGGTCGTCCAGGCAGCGGGAGGGAGGGAACCTACAATGAGCAGTTCTTC

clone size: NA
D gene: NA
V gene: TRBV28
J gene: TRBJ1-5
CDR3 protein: CASPNRNQPQHF
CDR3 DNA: TGTGCCAGCCCGAACAGAAATCAGCCCCAGCATTTT

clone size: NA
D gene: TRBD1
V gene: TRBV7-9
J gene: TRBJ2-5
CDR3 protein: CASSLGGTDQETQYF
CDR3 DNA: TGTGCCAGCAGCTTAGGGGGGACAGACCAAGAGACCCAGTACTTC

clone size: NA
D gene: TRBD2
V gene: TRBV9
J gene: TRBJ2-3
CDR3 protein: CASSAPRTSGISDTQYF
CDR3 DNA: TGTGCCAGCAGCGCACCCAGGACTAGCGGGATATCAGATACGCAGTATTTT

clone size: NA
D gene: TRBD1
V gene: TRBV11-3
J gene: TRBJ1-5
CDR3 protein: CASSHHPTGSGNQPQHF
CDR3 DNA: TGTGCCAGCAGCCACCACCCGACAGGGTCGGGCAATCAGCCCCAGCATTTT

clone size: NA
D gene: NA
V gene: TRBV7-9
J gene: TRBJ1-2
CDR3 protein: CASSLVSGGGNGYTF
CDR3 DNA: TGTGCCAGCAGCTTAGTTAGTGGGGGAGGAAATGGCTACACCTTC

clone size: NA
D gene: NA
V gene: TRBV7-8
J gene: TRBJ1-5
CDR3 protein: CASSLGAFSNQPQHF
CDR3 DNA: TGTGCCAGCAGCTTAGGTGCGTTTAGCAATCAGCCCCAGCATTTT

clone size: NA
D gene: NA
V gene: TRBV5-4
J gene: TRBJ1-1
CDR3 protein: CASSLFGRNTEAFF
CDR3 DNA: TGTGCCAGCAGCTTGTTTGGGAGAAACACTGAAGCTTTCTTT

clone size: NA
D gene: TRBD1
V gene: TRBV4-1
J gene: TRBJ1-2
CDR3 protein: CASSQDRTGGGFEGYTF
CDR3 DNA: TGCGCCAGCAGCCAAGATCGTACAGGGGGAGGATTTGAAGGCTACACCTTC

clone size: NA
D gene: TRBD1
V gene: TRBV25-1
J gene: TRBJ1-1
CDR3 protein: CASSELWSTKGAGEAFF
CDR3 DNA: TGTGCCAGCAGTGAACTTTGGAGTACAAAGGGGGCAGGCGAAGCTTTCTTT

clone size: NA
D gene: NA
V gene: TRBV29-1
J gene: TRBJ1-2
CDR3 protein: CSVEIKDPNYGYTF
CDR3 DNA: TGCAGCGTTGAAATTAAGGATCCTAACTATGGCTACACCTTC

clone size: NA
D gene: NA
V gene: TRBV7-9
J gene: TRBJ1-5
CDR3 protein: CASSSDNQPQHF
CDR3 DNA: TGTGCCAGCAGCTCCGACAATCAGCCCCAGCATTTT

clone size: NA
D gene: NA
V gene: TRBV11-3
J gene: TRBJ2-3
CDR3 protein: CASSFSWDTQYF
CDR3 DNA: TGTGCCAGCAGCTTCAGTTGGGATACGCAGTATTTT

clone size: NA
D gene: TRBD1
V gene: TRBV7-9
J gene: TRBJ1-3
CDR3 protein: CASSPQGMFGNTIYF
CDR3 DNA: TGTGCCAGCAGCCCACAGGGGATGTTCGGAAACACCATATATTTT